Included here is one T cell receptor (beta chain) sequence, with context. Its specificity is not known. The data are from a study of T-cell reconstitution after alpha-beta-depleted transplantation in children. General study findings and limits: T-cell numbers and diversity, one year after transplant, stemmed largely from T cells that were newly produced. Expanded graft clones, several hundred of them, were reportedly the source of alpha-beta T cells about two months after transplant.

The germline gives CDR1 SQVTM, CDR2 ANQGSEA. Trimming stripped 2 bases from V and 1 base from J, with 6 bases between. The CDR3 contains 13 residues. Using unique molecular identifiers, the investigators prepared the TCRbeta library. Using its own MiXCR run on the PCR reads, TCRdb lists one record per CDR3 protein. Here the sample spans roughly 790,000 distinct CDR3 sequences, less than 20% being singletons. The receptor was derived from a male patient between 5 and 17 years old who had a stem cell transplant for acute lymphoblastic leukemia, so the T cells may come from the graft donor. V and J are TRBV29-1 and TRBJ1-5; no reliable D call. Source: PBMCs, mostly from graft donor cells, taken 360 days after TCRalphabeta/CD19-depleted stem cell transplant. The CDR3 nucleotides read TGCAGCGTTGAATTAGGCAGCAATCAGCCCCAGCATTTT. Protein product: CSVELGSNQPQHF.